The rows below give T cell receptor beta chains drawn from one sample of a study of control samples from healthy donors and cancer patients. The assay was immunoSEQ multiplex PCR, and TCRdb's table has in-frame clones only and misses some. The table has roughly 150,000 clones, 93% seen once; the top ten hold more than 4.5%. The sequencing input was blood. These receptors came from a man aged 18 to 29 in good health. Both conserved end residues are part of each CDR3. The D gene is left open where the match is weak. The size field is filled for only some rows; it gives once, few, many or a size class.

len | j_gene | abundance | d_gene | v_gene | CDR3aa | CDR3nt
15 | TRBJ1-4 | - | - | TRBV5-1 | CASSRDSGHEEKLFF | TGCGCCAGCAGTCGAGACAGCGGCCACGAGGAAAAACTGTTTTTT
15 | TRBJ2-1 | - | - | TRBV19 | CASSLGGGAEYRWFF | TGTGCCAGTAGTCTCGGGGGAGGCGCGGAGTATCGGTGGTTCTTC
15 | TRBJ1-6 | - | - | TRBV7-2 | CASSLRTGAASPLHF | TGTGCCAGCAGCTTAAGAACGGGGGCGGCTTCACCCCTCCACTTT
12 | TRBJ1-1 | - | - | TRBV6-2/TRBV6-3 | CASSYLSTEAFF | TGTGCCAGCAGTTACCTCAGCACTGAAGCTTTCTTT
16 | TRBJ1-1 | - | TRBD1 | TRBV18 | CASSPGTGLMNTEAFF | TGTGCCAGCTCCCCAGGGACAGGACTGATGAACACTGAAGCTTTCTTT
13 | TRBJ1-1 | - | - | TRBV5-1 | CASSLEGRTEAFF | TGCGCCAGCAGCTTGGAGGGGCGCACTGAAGCTTTCTTT
18 | TRBJ1-4 | - | - | TRBV28 | CASSNSTWAATLGEKLFF | TGTGCCAGCAGCAACTCCACTTGGGCAGCCACCCTAGGAGAAAAACTGTTTTTT
17 | TRBJ1-2 | - | - | TRBV27 | CASSLSDPIRGGNGYTF | TGTGCCAGCAGTTTATCGGACCCAATCAGGGGAGGTAATGGCTACACCTTC
14 | TRBJ1-2 | - | TRBD1 | TRBV10-3 | CAISEDRELSGYTF | TGTGCCATCAGTGAAGACAGGGAACTATCTGGCTACACCTTC
15 | TRBJ2-7 | - | - | TRBV11-2 | CASSLAAGYSYEQYF | TGTGCCAGCAGCTTAGCGGCAGGGTACTCCTACGAGCAGTACTTC
11 | TRBJ1-2 | once | - | TRBV7-9 | CASSASYGYTF | TGTGCCAGCAGCGCCTCCTATGGCTACACCTTC
12 | TRBJ2-3 | - | - | TRBV4-3 | CASSQGGHTQYF | TGCGCCAGCAGCCAAGGTGGCCATACGCAGTATTTT
14 | TRBJ2-7 | - | - | TRBV29-1 | CSVRNPGQAYEQYF | TGCAGCGTCCGTAACCCGGGACAAGCCTACGAGCAGTACTTC
16 | TRBJ2-3 | - | TRBD2 | TRBV19 | CASSMSSGASTDTQYF | TGTGCCAGTAGTATGTCTAGCGGGGCCAGCACAGATACGCAGTATTTT
13 | TRBJ1-2 | - | - | TRBV6-5 | CASSYSHIYGYTF | TGTGCCAGCAGTTACTCCCACATCTATGGCTACACCTTC
14 | TRBJ1-4 | - | TRBD1 | TRBV25-1 | CASRETGGNEKLFF | TGTGCCAGCAGGGAGACAGGGGGAAATGAAAAACTGTTTTTT
14 | TRBJ1-2 | - | - | TRBV15 | CATSRGEGIYGYTF | TGTGCCACCAGCAGAGGGGAGGGGATCTATGGCTACACCTTC
13 | TRBJ1-3 | - | - | TRBV29-1 | CSVAEGPGNTIYF | TGCAGCGTTGCCGAGGGCCCAGGAAACACCATATATTTT
16 | TRBJ2-1 | - | - | TRBV3-1/TRBV3-2 | CASSPGGGGSYNEQFF | TGTGCCAGCAGCCCCGGAGGAGGGGGCTCCTACAATGAGCAGTTCTTC
16 | TRBJ1-4 | - | - | TRBV5-4 | CASSLGGGVLEEKLFF | TGTGCCAGCAGCTTGGGCGGGGGCGTTCTAGAGGAAAAACTGTTTTTT
17 | TRBJ2-5 | - | - | TRBV10-3 | CAISESIHGRGRETQYF | TGTGCCATCAGTGAGTCGATACATGGCAGGGGAAGGGAGACCCAGTACTTC
16 | TRBJ1-1 | - | TRBD1 | TRBV5-1 | CASSLSRGPSNTEAFF | TGCGCCAGCAGCTTGAGTAGGGGGCCATCGAACACTGAAGCTTTCTTT
13 | TRBJ1-4 | - | TRBD1 | TRBV9 | CASGDRVTEKLFF | TGTGCCAGCGGGGACAGGGTAACCGAAAAACTGTTTTTT
14 | TRBJ2-7 | - | - | TRBV4-1 | CASSQVQGGYEQYF | TGCGCCAGCAGCCAGGTTCAGGGGGGCTACGAGCAGTACTTC
16 | TRBJ2-1 | once | TRBD2 | TRBV19 | CASTPLGASGYNEQFF | TGTGCCAGTACCCCCCTCGGGGCTAGCGGCTACAATGAGCAGTTCTTC
15 | TRBJ1-5 | - | TRBD1 | TRBV6-5 | CASAPGTGHRQPQHF | TGTGCCAGCGCCCCAGGGACAGGGCACAGACAGCCCCAGCATTTT
15 | TRBJ2-1 | few | - | TRBV4-1 | CASSPEGTAWGEQFF | TGCGCCAGCAGCCCCGAAGGGACTGCCTGGGGGGAGCAGTTCTTC
12 | TRBJ2-1 | - | - | TRBV4-1 | CASSQAAIEQFF | TGCGCCAGCAGCCAAGCGGCGATTGAGCAGTTCTTC
16 | TRBJ2-7 | - | - | TRBV27 | CASSLFLGGLSNEQYF | TGTGCCAGCAGTTTATTCCTGGGTGGACTATCAAACGAGCAGTACTTC
10 | TRBJ1-1 | once | - | TRBV23-1 | CTKVKCEAFF | TGCACCAAGGTTAAGTGTGAAGCTTTCTTT
13 | TRBJ1-3 | - | - | TRBV24-1 | CATSDVPGADIYF | TGTGCCACCAGTGATGTCCCGGGGGCGGACATATATTTT
14 | TRBJ1-2 | once | TRBD1 | TRBV25-1 | CASRGDRSVSSYTF | TGTGCCAGCAGGGGGGACAGATCGGTGTCTAGCTACACCTTC
13 | TRBJ1-2 | - | - | TRBV2 | CASSQKGIVGYTF | TGTGCCAGCAGTCAAAAGGGGATAGTCGGCTACACCTTC
16 | TRBJ1-5 | once | TRBD1 | TRBV18 | CASSPSSGQGWQPQHF | TGTGCCAGCTCACCCTCTTCGGGACAGGGTTGGCAGCCCCAGCATTTT
13 | TRBJ1-1 | - | - | TRBV5-6 | CASSGVPSPEAFF | TGTGCCAGCAGTGGCGTCCCTTCCCCTGAAGCTTTCTTT
17 | TRBJ2-1 | - | TRBD1 | TRBV9 | CASSPRTGQLAYNEQFF | TGTGCCAGCAGCCCACGGACGGGACAGCTAGCCTACAATGAGCAGTTCTTC
15 | TRBJ2-2 | - | TRBD2 | TRBV7-9 | CATPPGGGLTGELFF | TGTGCCACCCCCCCCGGGGGAGGGCTAACCGGGGAGCTGTTTTTT